This T cell receptor (beta chain) was recorded in a study of control samples from healthy donors and cancer patients. Per the germline V gene, CDR1 is KGHSH and CDR2 is LQKENI. V lost 3 bases, J lost 8 bases, and 10 bases stayed unmatched. The CDR3 totals 15 residues. Repertoires were generated with immunoSEQ multiplex PCR, while TCRdb's copy carries only in-frame clones and drops some. The data show tens of thousands of clones, with roughly 90% seen just once and less than 2% held by the top ten. The rearrangement uses TRBV18 and TRBJ2-1; 7 bases align to TRBD2. The TCR comes from a man aged 40-55 years with colorectal cancer. Sequencing input: PBMCs. The chain's CDR3 is CASSPRGLITDEQFF. DNA for the CDR3: TGTGCCAGCTCACCTAGGGGACTAATCACAGATGAGCAGTTCTTC.